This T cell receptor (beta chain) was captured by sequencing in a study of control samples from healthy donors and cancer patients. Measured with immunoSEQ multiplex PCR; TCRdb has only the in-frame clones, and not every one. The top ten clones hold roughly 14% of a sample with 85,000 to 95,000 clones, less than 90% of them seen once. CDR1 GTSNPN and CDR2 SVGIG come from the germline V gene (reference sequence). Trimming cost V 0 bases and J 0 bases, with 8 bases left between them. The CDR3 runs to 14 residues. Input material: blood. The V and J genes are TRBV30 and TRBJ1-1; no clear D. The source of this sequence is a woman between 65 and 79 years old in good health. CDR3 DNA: TGTGCCTGGAGTGTGGGTATAATGAACACTGAAGCTTTCTTT. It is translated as CAWSVGIMNTEAFF. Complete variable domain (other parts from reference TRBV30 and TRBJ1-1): SQTIHQWPATLVQPVGSPLSLECTVEGTSNPNLYWYRQAAGRGLQLLFYSVGIGQISSEVPQNLSASRPQDRQFILSSKKLLLSDSGFYLCAWSVGIMNTEAFFGQGTRLTVV.